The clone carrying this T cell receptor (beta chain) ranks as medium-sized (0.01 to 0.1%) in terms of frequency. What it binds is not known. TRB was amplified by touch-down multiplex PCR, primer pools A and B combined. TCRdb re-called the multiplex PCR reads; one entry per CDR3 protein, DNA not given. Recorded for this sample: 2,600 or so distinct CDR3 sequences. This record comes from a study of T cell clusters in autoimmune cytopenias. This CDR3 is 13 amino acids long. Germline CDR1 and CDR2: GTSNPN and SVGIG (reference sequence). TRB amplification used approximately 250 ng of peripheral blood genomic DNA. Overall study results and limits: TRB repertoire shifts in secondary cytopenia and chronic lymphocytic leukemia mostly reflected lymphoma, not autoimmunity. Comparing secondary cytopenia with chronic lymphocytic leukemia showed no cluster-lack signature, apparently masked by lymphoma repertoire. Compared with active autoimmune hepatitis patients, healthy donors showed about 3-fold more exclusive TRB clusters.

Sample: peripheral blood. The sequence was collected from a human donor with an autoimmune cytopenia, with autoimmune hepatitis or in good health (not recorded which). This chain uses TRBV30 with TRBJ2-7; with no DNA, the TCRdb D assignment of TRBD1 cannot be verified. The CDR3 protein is CAWKRQGDYEQYF.